Reported below is one T cell receptor (beta chain). The antigen remains undetermined. In this CDR3 the conserved last residue, phenylalanine or tryptophan, is missing, so a read error is likely. It is unclear where the CDR3 begins or ends on the DNA, so no DNA is shown, and the CDR3 is as TCRdb lists it. These data come from a study of tumor and adjacent non-tumor tissue in lung cancer. For the study at large: There were 11 to 13 adenocarcinoma, a couple of squamous cell carcinoma and 1 small cell lung cancer cases.

The template was RNA from unsorted bulk tissue. This non-tumor lung sample came from over 3 cm beyond the tumor edge. Donors were chemotherapy-naive, newly diagnosed lung cancer surgical patients in China, August–late 2014. Study-level points and caveats: Normal lung showed higher cumulative top 100 clone frequency than tumor. TCR diversity was significantly greater in tumor than normal lung tissue.

The library came from three nested PCR rounds adapted from ARM-PCR protocols. TCRdb itself ran the multiplex PCR reads through MiXCR, one entry per CDR3 protein. The sample has approximately 80,000 distinct CDR3 sequences, roughly 80% seen once. Germline CDR1 reads SQVTM; CDR2 reads ANQGSEA. The CDR3 totals 15 residues, both ends included. The chain joins TRBV29-1 to TRBJ2-7; TRBD2 is the table's D call, not checked against the DNA. The source is a man in his fifties or sixties with non-small cell lung cancer. The source material was distant non-tumor lung tissue. This CDR3 is CSVAGGPLVPYEQYS.